Listed below are T cell receptor beta chains from one sample, sequenced in a study of shared clonotypes between healthy human individuals. Here immunoSEQ multiplex PCR was the method, and the copy in TCRdb shows in-frame clones only, minus some. This sample has fewer than 550,000 clones, with nearly 80% found just once. The sample comprised PBMCs. Source of these receptors: a woman in her 40s in good health. Some clones in this sample may be carry-over from other donors' samples. CDR3s include the opening cysteine and the closing phenylalanine or tryptophan. D genes are given only for firm matches. Where a row states a size, it is once, few, many or the class of an expanded clone; other rows omit it.

CDR3 DNA: TGTGCCAGCAGCGTAGGCGGACACACGGGGCTAGGGGACACCATATATTTT
CDR3 protein: CASSVGGHTGLGDTIYF
D gene: NA
J gene: TRBJ1-3
clone size: NA
V gene: TRBV9

CDR3 DNA: TGTGCCAGTGGGGGAGACAATGAGCAGTTCTTC
CDR3 protein: CASGGDNEQFF
D gene: NA
J gene: TRBJ2-1
clone size: NA
V gene: TRBV5-4

CDR3 DNA: TGTGCCATCAGTGAGGGGGGCAGGGACACTGAAGCTTTCTTT
CDR3 protein: CAISEGGRDTEAFF
D gene: NA
J gene: TRBJ1-1
clone size: NA
V gene: TRBV10-3

CDR3 DNA: TGTGCCAGCAGCCTGAGACTAGCGGCCTACAATGAGCAGTTCTTC
CDR3 protein: CASSLRLAAYNEQFF
D gene: TRBD2
J gene: TRBJ2-1
clone size: NA
V gene: TRBV11-2

CDR3 DNA: TGTGCCAGAAACCCTCGGGGCGCCTACGAGCAGTACTTC
CDR3 protein: CARNPRGAYEQYF
D gene: NA
J gene: TRBJ2-7
clone size: once
V gene: TRBV9

CDR3 DNA: TGTGCCAGCAGTGAACCCTTTGGGAGGTTGAACACTGAAGCTTTCTTT
CDR3 protein: CASSEPFGRLNTEAFF
D gene: NA
J gene: TRBJ1-1
clone size: NA
V gene: TRBV2

CDR3 DNA: TGTGCCAGCAGACTACAGGGGGCCAGCACAGATACGCAGTATTTT
CDR3 protein: CASRLQGASTDTQYF
D gene: TRBD1
J gene: TRBJ2-3
clone size: NA
V gene: TRBV6-5

CDR3 DNA: TGCGCCAGCAGCCCTGTGGACATCTCCTACGAGCAGTACTTC
CDR3 protein: CASSPVDISYEQYF
D gene: NA
J gene: TRBJ2-7
clone size: NA
V gene: TRBV5-1

CDR3 DNA: TGTGCCACCAGCAGAGCGACGGGAGTCAATGAAAAACTGTTTTTT
CDR3 protein: CATSRATGVNEKLFF
D gene: NA
J gene: TRBJ1-4
clone size: NA
V gene: TRBV15

CDR3 DNA: TGTGCCAGCAGCCTGGGGGCCCAAGACCGGCACACTGAAGCTTTCTTT
CDR3 protein: CASSLGAQDRHTEAFF
D gene: NA
J gene: TRBJ1-1
clone size: NA
V gene: TRBV5-5

CDR3 DNA: TGTGCCAGCAGCGCTGCTTGGGCTAGTGGGCCCCAGCATTTT
CDR3 protein: CASSAAWASGPQHF
D gene: NA
J gene: TRBJ1-5
clone size: once
V gene: TRBV7-2

CDR3 DNA: TGTGCCAGCAGCTACCGAGCTCAGAGTTACGAGCAGTACTTC
CDR3 protein: CASSYRAQSYEQYF
D gene: NA
J gene: TRBJ2-7
clone size: NA
V gene: TRBV7-9

CDR3 DNA: TGTGCCAGCGGCCGAACAGTAGAAGCTTTCTTT
CDR3 protein: CASGRTVEAFF
D gene: NA
J gene: TRBJ1-1
clone size: NA
V gene: TRBV2

CDR3 DNA: TGTGCCAGTAGTATAGATCGGAAGCTCCCTAATGAAAAACTGTTTTTT
CDR3 protein: CASSIDRKLPNEKLFF
D gene: NA
J gene: TRBJ1-4
clone size: NA
V gene: TRBV19

CDR3 DNA: TGCGCCAGCAGCTTGGCGAGAGGGGTCACGGGCACTGAAGCTTTCTTT
CDR3 protein: CASSLARGVTGTEAFF
D gene: NA
J gene: TRBJ1-1
clone size: NA
V gene: TRBV5-1

CDR3 DNA: TGTGCCAGCAGTTTTTTAGGGACAGGACTCTATGGCTACACCTTC
CDR3 protein: CASSFLGTGLYGYTF
D gene: TRBD1
J gene: TRBJ1-2
clone size: NA
V gene: TRBV28

CDR3 DNA: TGTGCCATCAGAACAGGAAGCTATGGCTACACCTTC
CDR3 protein: CAIRTGSYGYTF
D gene: NA
J gene: TRBJ1-2
clone size: NA
V gene: TRBV10-3

CDR3 DNA: TGTGCCAGCTCACCAGCAGGGTACTACGAGCAGTACTTC
CDR3 protein: CASSPAGYYEQYF
D gene: NA
J gene: TRBJ2-7
clone size: NA
V gene: TRBV18

CDR3 DNA: TGTGCCAGCTCACCACACCCTCCGGGACAGGGGGGGATATGGCAGTATTTT
CDR3 protein: CASSPHPPGQGGIWQYF
D gene: TRBD1
J gene: TRBJ2-3
clone size: few
V gene: TRBV18

CDR3 DNA: TGCGCCGGCAGCCAAGACCTTGGAGCCTTTTCGAATGAGCAGTTCTTC
CDR3 protein: CAGSQDLGAFSNEQFF
D gene: NA
J gene: TRBJ2-1
clone size: NA
V gene: TRBV4-1

CDR3 DNA: TGTGCCAGCAGGTTCGGGGGTCGGAATGAGCAGTTCTTC
CDR3 protein: CASRFGGRNEQFF
D gene: NA
J gene: TRBJ2-1
clone size: few
V gene: TRBV28

CDR3 DNA: TGCGCCAGCAGCCAACTAGCGGGAGCGAACACCGGGGAGCTGTTTTTT
CDR3 protein: CASSQLAGANTGELFF
D gene: TRBD2
J gene: TRBJ2-2
clone size: NA
V gene: TRBV4-3

CDR3 DNA: TGTGCCAGCAGTGAAGGGTGGGAGTCCTACGAGCAGTACTTC
CDR3 protein: CASSEGWESYEQYF
D gene: NA
J gene: TRBJ2-7
clone size: few
V gene: TRBV6-1

CDR3 DNA: TGTGCCAGCCGCAGGGGTCCTAATGAAAAACTGTTTTTT
CDR3 protein: CASRRGPNEKLFF
D gene: NA
J gene: TRBJ1-4
clone size: NA
V gene: TRBV27

CDR3 DNA: TGTGCCAGCAGTACCTTCCTCGGGTCGGGCTATGGCTACACCTTC
CDR3 protein: CASSTFLGSGYGYTF
D gene: NA
J gene: TRBJ1-2
clone size: NA
V gene: TRBV27

CDR3 DNA: TGTGCCAGCACCCCCTTAAAAGGCAGGGAAGAGACCCAGTACTTC
CDR3 protein: CASTPLKGREETQYF
D gene: NA
J gene: TRBJ2-5
clone size: NA
V gene: TRBV7-9

CDR3 DNA: TGCGCCAGCAGCTTGGCTAGCGGGAGATCCGAGCAGTACTTC
CDR3 protein: CASSLASGRSEQYF
D gene: TRBD2
J gene: TRBJ2-7
clone size: NA
V gene: TRBV5-1

CDR3 DNA: TGTGCCAGCAATCCACTTGGTGACAAAGCTTTCTTT
CDR3 protein: CASNPLGDKAFF
D gene: NA
J gene: TRBJ1-1
clone size: NA
V gene: TRBV28

CDR3 DNA: TGTGCCAGCAGCCAATTCGGGGGGGCCGGCACTGAAGCTTTCTTT
CDR3 protein: CASSQFGGAGTEAFF
D gene: NA
J gene: TRBJ1-1
clone size: NA
V gene: TRBV6-5

CDR3 DNA: TGTGCCATCAGAGACACGGGGCTAGCGGGTCCTTACTCCTACGAGCAGTACTTC
CDR3 protein: CAIRDTGLAGPYSYEQYF
D gene: TRBD2
J gene: TRBJ2-7
clone size: NA
V gene: TRBV10-3

CDR3 DNA: TGTGCCAGCTTCGAGCGGTACCAAGAGACCCAGTACTTC
CDR3 protein: CASFERYQETQYF
D gene: NA
J gene: TRBJ2-5
clone size: NA
V gene: TRBV5-5

CDR3 DNA: TGTGCCAGCAGACGGGACAGTACCTACGAGCAGTACTTC
CDR3 protein: CASRRDSTYEQYF
D gene: TRBD1
J gene: TRBJ2-7
clone size: NA
V gene: TRBV6-1

CDR3 DNA: TGTGCCAGCAGCTTGGCGAACCAAGAGACCCAGTACTTC
CDR3 protein: CASSLANQETQYF
D gene: NA
J gene: TRBJ2-5
clone size: NA
V gene: TRBV5-6

CDR3 DNA: TGTGCCAGCAGCTCTAGGACTAGCGGGAGAATAGATACGCAGTATTTT
CDR3 protein: CASSSRTSGRIDTQYF
D gene: TRBD2
J gene: TRBJ2-3
clone size: NA
V gene: TRBV7-3

CDR3 DNA: TGTGCCAGCAGCCAAGGTTTAACGGGGACCCATTTTGGTAATGAGCAGTTCTTC
CDR3 protein: CASSQGLTGTHFGNEQFF
D gene: NA
J gene: TRBJ2-1
clone size: once
V gene: TRBV4-2

CDR3 DNA: TGTGCCAGCAGTGGGGCGGCCAGGGGGCCCGGGGAGCTGTTTTTT
CDR3 protein: CASSGAARGPGELFF
D gene: TRBD1
J gene: TRBJ2-2
clone size: NA
V gene: TRBV2

CDR3 DNA: TGTGCCAGCAGTTTTGGGGGGTTTGAAGCTTTCTTT
CDR3 protein: CASSFGGFEAFF
D gene: NA
J gene: TRBJ1-1
clone size: NA
V gene: TRBV28

CDR3 DNA: TGCGCCAGCAGCCAATTTGAATTGAACACTGAAGCTTTCTTT
CDR3 protein: CASSQFELNTEAFF
D gene: NA
J gene: TRBJ1-1
clone size: few
V gene: TRBV4-1

CDR3 DNA: TGTGCCAGCAGCTCACGGACCGTCCTGCCCCTCGAGCAGTACTTC
CDR3 protein: CASSSRTVLPLEQYF
D gene: NA
J gene: TRBJ2-7
clone size: NA
V gene: TRBV5-4

CDR3 DNA: TGTGCCAGCAGCCCCCTGACTGGCCAAGGGACCCAGTACTTC
CDR3 protein: CASSPLTGQGTQYF
D gene: NA
J gene: TRBJ2-5
clone size: NA
V gene: TRBV7-2

CDR3 DNA: TGTGCCAGCAGCCCAGGCGGGGCGCCCGGGGAGCTGTTTTTT
CDR3 protein: CASSPGGAPGELFF
D gene: NA
J gene: TRBJ2-2
clone size: NA
V gene: TRBV11-2

CDR3 DNA: TGTGCCAGCAGTGGTGAACCAAATCAGCCCCAGCATTTT
CDR3 protein: CASSGEPNQPQHF
D gene: NA
J gene: TRBJ1-5
clone size: many
V gene: TRBV6-1

CDR3 DNA: TGTGCCAGCAGCTTAGGGAGGGCCTACAATGAGCAGTTCTTC
CDR3 protein: CASSLGRAYNEQFF
D gene: NA
J gene: TRBJ2-1
clone size: NA
V gene: TRBV11-2

CDR3 DNA: TGTGCCAGCAGCCCCTCTGGCGGGAGGGCGCTTAATGAGCAGTTCTTC
CDR3 protein: CASSPSGGRALNEQFF
D gene: TRBD2
J gene: TRBJ2-1
clone size: few
V gene: TRBV7-9

CDR3 DNA: TGTGCCTGGAGTCGGTCAGAAAATCAGCCCCAGCATTTT
CDR3 protein: CAWSRSENQPQHF
D gene: NA
J gene: TRBJ1-5
clone size: few
V gene: TRBV30

CDR3 DNA: TGTGCCAGCTCACCAACAGCGGGAGCAGTAATGAATGAGCAGTTCTTC
CDR3 protein: CASSPTAGAVMNEQFF
D gene: TRBD2
J gene: TRBJ2-1
clone size: NA
V gene: TRBV18

CDR3 DNA: TGTGCCAGCAGCCCCGGGGGTTCTCGGGAGCAGTACTTC
CDR3 protein: CASSPGGSREQYF
D gene: NA
J gene: TRBJ2-7
clone size: NA
V gene: TRBV5-6

CDR3 DNA: TGTGCCAGCAGTTTTACCGGCGGCGGCGGCTACACCTTC
CDR3 protein: CASSFTGGGGYTF
D gene: NA
J gene: TRBJ1-2
clone size: once
V gene: TRBV27

CDR3 DNA: TGCAGCGCTTCGGGACTGATCGGGGAGCTGTTTTTT
CDR3 protein: CSASGLIGELFF
D gene: NA
J gene: TRBJ2-2
clone size: NA
V gene: TRBV29-1

CDR3 DNA: TGCGCCAGCAGCCAGGCTAGCGTAGGGAATGAGCAGTTCTTC
CDR3 protein: CASSQASVGNEQFF
D gene: NA
J gene: TRBJ2-1
clone size: NA
V gene: TRBV4-1

CDR3 DNA: TGTGCCAGCAGCCCCTCGGGGCTTGGAAGAGAGTTCTTC
CDR3 protein: CASSPSGLGREFF
D gene: NA
J gene: TRBJ2-1
clone size: NA
V gene: TRBV11-2

CDR3 DNA: TGTGCCAGCAGTTTATGGACAGCGGGAGGGAAGCATGAGCAGTTCTTC
CDR3 protein: CASSLWTAGGKHEQFF
D gene: TRBD2
J gene: TRBJ2-1
clone size: NA
V gene: TRBV28

CDR3 DNA: TGCGCCAGCAGCCAAGAGACAGGGGAGGGGACAGATACGCAGTATTTT
CDR3 protein: CASSQETGEGTDTQYF
D gene: NA
J gene: TRBJ2-3
clone size: NA
V gene: TRBV4-3

CDR3 DNA: TGCGCCAGCAACATCGACACGAACACTGAAGCTTTCTTT
CDR3 protein: CASNIDTNTEAFF
D gene: NA
J gene: TRBJ1-1
clone size: few
V gene: TRBV5-1

CDR3 DNA: TGCGCCAGCAGCTTGAGCGGGGAATCCTACAATGAGCAGTTCTTC
CDR3 protein: CASSLSGESYNEQFF
D gene: TRBD2
J gene: TRBJ2-1
clone size: once
V gene: TRBV5-1

CDR3 DNA: TGCAGCGCCTGGACAGGGGGCGGGAGCGAGCAGTACTTC
CDR3 protein: CSAWTGGGSEQYF
D gene: TRBD1
J gene: TRBJ2-7
clone size: NA
V gene: TRBV29-1

CDR3 DNA: TGTGCCAGCAGCTTGGACGCCTTCGGGGAGCTGTTTTTT
CDR3 protein: CASSLDAFGELFF
D gene: NA
J gene: TRBJ2-2
clone size: NA
V gene: TRBV5-4

CDR3 DNA: TGTGCCAGCAGCTTAATCGCCGCTTCAGAAGCTTTCTTT
CDR3 protein: CASSLIAASEAFF
D gene: NA
J gene: TRBJ1-1
clone size: NA
V gene: TRBV7-3

CDR3 DNA: TGCGCCAGACAGGGGGCAGGCAAAAACATTCAGTACTTC
CDR3 protein: CARQGAGKNIQYF
D gene: TRBD1
J gene: TRBJ2-4
clone size: NA
V gene: TRBV5-1